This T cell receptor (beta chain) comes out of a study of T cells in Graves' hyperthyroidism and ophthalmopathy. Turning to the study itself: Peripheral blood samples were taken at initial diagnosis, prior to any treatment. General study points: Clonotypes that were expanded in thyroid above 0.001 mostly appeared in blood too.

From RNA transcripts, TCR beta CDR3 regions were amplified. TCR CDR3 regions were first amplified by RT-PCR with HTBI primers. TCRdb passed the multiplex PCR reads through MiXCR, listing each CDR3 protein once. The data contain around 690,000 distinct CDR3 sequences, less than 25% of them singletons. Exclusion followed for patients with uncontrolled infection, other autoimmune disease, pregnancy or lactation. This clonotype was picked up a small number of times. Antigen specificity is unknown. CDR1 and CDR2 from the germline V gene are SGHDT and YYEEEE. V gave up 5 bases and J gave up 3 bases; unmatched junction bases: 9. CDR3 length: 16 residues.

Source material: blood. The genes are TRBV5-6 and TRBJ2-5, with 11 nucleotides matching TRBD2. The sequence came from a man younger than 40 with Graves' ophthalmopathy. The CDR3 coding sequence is TGTGCCAGCAGTCACTCCGGGACTAGCGGAGAAGAGACCCAGTACTTC. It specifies CASSHSGTSGEETQYF. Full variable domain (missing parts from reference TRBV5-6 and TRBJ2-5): DAGVTQSPTHLIKTRGQQVTLRCSPKSGHDTVSWYQQALGQGPQFIFQYYEEEERQRGNFPDRFSGHQFPNYSSELNVNALLLGDSALYLCASSHSGTSGEETQYFGPGTRLLVL.